These 25 T cell receptor beta chains came from one sample sequenced in a study of monozygotic twins with inflammatory bowel disease. TCRdb reprocessed the 5' RACE reads, with one entry per CDR3 protein and no DNA. This repertoire comprises 210,000 or so distinct CDR3 sequences; its ten largest clones make up roughly 7.5%. The specimen sequenced was blood. The receptors were sampled from a human donor with ulcerative colitis or Crohn's disease, or a healthy co-twin of an affected twin (not recorded which).

The CDR3 here is CASSLGVDTQYF. The chain employs TRBV7-9 and TRBJ2-3. Germline V gene sequence: CDR1 SEHNR, CDR2 FQNEAQ (reference sequence). There are 12 residues in the CDR3. The full variable domain, its missing parts supplied by reference TRBV7-9 and TRBJ2-3, is DTGVSQNPRHKITKRGQNVTFRCDPISEHNRLYWYRQTLGQGPEFLTYFQNEAQLEKSRLLSDRFSAERPKGSFSTLEIQRTEQGDSAMYLCASSLGVDTQYFGPGTRLTVL.

The V call is TRBV30, the J call TRBJ2-7. From germline, CDR1 is GTSNPN and CDR2 SVGIG (reference sequence). The CDR3 extends over 11 amino acids. CDR3 residues: CAWRVMGEQYF.

CDR3 amino acids: CSAVTTGGNNQPQHF. The rearrangement links TRBV20-1 to TRBJ1-5; there is no DNA to check the TCRdb D call of TRBD1. The CDR3 consists of 15 residues. The V gene's germline CDR1 is DFQATT and CDR2 SNEGSKA (reference sequence).

The V call is TRBV20-1, the J call TRBJ1-4; TCRdb's D call of TRBD1 is untestable without DNA. CDR3 size: 16 residues. The V gene's germline CDR1 is DFQATT and CDR2 SNEGSKA (reference sequence). CDR3 sequence: CSARASGSATNEKLFF.

The J gene is TRBJ1-2, the V gene TRBV30. This CDR3 spans 12 amino acids. Germline V CDR1 and CDR2: GTSNPN, SVGIG (reference sequence). CDR3 protein: CAWSAGQYGYTF.

The V and J genes are TRBV3-1 and TRBJ2-7; the TCRdb D gene call, TRBD2, has no DNA to confirm it. The CDR3 contains 15 residues. In germline, CDR1 is LGHDT, CDR2 YNNKEL (reference sequence). CDR3 in amino acids: CASSPQGASGYEQYF.

J is TRBJ2-1 and V is TRBV18. Germline V gene sequence: CDR1 KGHSH, CDR2 LQKENI. This CDR3 region has 13 residues. CDR3 in amino acids: CASSTNLMSEQFF.

The chain is built from TRBV4-2 and TRBJ2-3; without DNA, the TCRdb call of TRBD2 cannot be checked. This CDR3 comprises 15 residues. Germline CDR1 is LGHNA and CDR2 is YNFKEQ. This CDR3 reads CASSPTGLITDTQYF.

The rearrangement links TRBV9 to TRBJ2-3. The CDR3 covers 15 residues. The germline CDR1 and CDR2 sequences are SGDLS and YYNGEE. This CDR3 reads CASSVEGSRTDTQYF.

This rearrangement joins TRBV6-5 to TRBJ1-1; TCRdb picks TRBD1, but there is no DNA to check that call. The CDR3 is 15 residues long. In germline, CDR1 is MNHEY, CDR2 SVGAGI. CDR3 sequence: CASSYLQGGYTEAFF.

The genes are TRBV5-1 and TRBJ1-2; TCRdb's assignment of TRBD1 cannot be checked, as there is no DNA. The CDR3 loop spans 14 amino acids. Per the germline V gene, CDR1 is SGHRS and CDR2 is YFSETQ. The chain's CDR3 is CASSLHPGNYGYTF.

The J gene is TRBJ1-4, the V gene TRBV28; the D call from TCRdb, TRBD1, cannot be confirmed without DNA. The germline V gene encodes CDR1 MDHEN and CDR2 SYDVKM. CDR3 length equals 15 residues. The CDR3 sequence: CASSIQQGVNEKLFF.

The chain has TRBV7-8 and TRBJ2-1; TCRdb indicates TRBD2, and absent DNA this call remains unverified. Germline V CDR1 and CDR2: SGHVS, FQNEAQ. The CDR3 is 16 amino acids. The chain's CDR3 is CASSLERASGGNEQFF.

The rearrangement links TRBV11-2 to TRBJ2-3; TCRdb outputs TRBD2, but without DNA this stays unchecked. The germline CDR1 and CDR2 sequences are SGHAT and FQNNGV. The CDR3 is made up of 16 amino acids. CDR3 protein: CATQSGRGTFGDTQYF.

The chain combines TRBV18 with TRBJ1-5. The length of the CDR3 is 16 residues. Germline CDR1 KGHSH, CDR2 LQKENI. This chain's CDR3 is CASSRRALESNQPQHF.

J is TRBJ1-1 and V is TRBV25-1; the D gene TCRdb calls, TRBD1, cannot be checked with no DNA. The CDR3 spans 13 residues. Germline V lookup: CDR1 MGHDK, CDR2 SYGVNS. CDR3 sequence: CASSAPPEPEAFF.

The chain links TRBV5-1 to TRBJ1-5; TCRdb designates TRBD1, a call that cannot be tested without DNA. The CDR3 spans 15 residues. From germline, CDR1 is SGHRS and CDR2 YFSETQ. The CDR3 loop reads CASSLETGGNQPQHF.

The V gene is TRBV12-3 or TRBV12-4, the J gene TRBJ2-7. This CDR3 has 13 amino acids. The CDR3 protein is CASSFGGYYEQYF.

The V gene is TRBV19, the J gene TRBJ2-1; TCRdb's assignment of TRBD1 cannot be checked, as there is no DNA. Germline V gives CDR1 LNHDA, CDR2 SQIVND (reference sequence). The CDR3 totals 15 residues. CDR3: CASTQSGQGVDEQFF.

This sequence joins TRBV24-1 and TRBJ2-1; the TRBD1 assignment by TCRdb is unverifiable without DNA. Germline CDR1 KGHDR, CDR2 SFDVKD. This CDR3 is 14 amino acids long. This CDR3 is CATSDLNPGNEQFF.

The chain joins TRBV6-5 to TRBJ1-1; TCRdb's assignment of TRBD1 cannot be checked, as there is no DNA. The CDR3 consists of 13 residues. The germline V gene encodes CDR1 MNHEY and CDR2 SVGAGI. CDR3 in amino acids: CASSYYPDREAFF.

The chain carries TRBV12-3 or TRBV12-4 and TRBJ2-1; the TCRdb call, TRBD2, lacks DNA for checking. There are 13 residues in the CDR3. The CDR3 is CASSSEGYNEQFF.

The chain combines TRBV10-3 with TRBJ1-1. Germline V gene sequence: CDR1 ENHRY, CDR2 SYGVKD. The CDR3 is 15 residues long. This CDR3 reads CAISESVGGNTEAFF.

V and J are TRBV5-1 and TRBJ2-7; no DNA is available, so the TRBD1 call from TCRdb remains unchecked. Germline CDR1 is SGHRS and CDR2 is YFSETQ. The CDR3 spans 15 residues. The CDR3 protein is CASSQSQVPSYEQYF.

This chain uses TRBV4-3 with TRBJ1-6; the TCRdb D gene call, TRBD1, has no DNA to confirm it. This CDR3 contains 15 residues. CDR1 is LGHNA and CDR2 is YSLEER in the germline V gene. The CDR3 protein is CASSQEGTDNSPLHF.